These T cell receptor beta chains were read from a single sample in a study of immune characterization of retroperitoneal liposarcoma. MiXCR, run by TCRdb on the PCR reads, gives a single entry per CDR3 protein. The data contain more than 9,000 distinct CDR3 sequences, around a quarter of them singletons. The sample was tumor tissue. The receptors here all came from a male donor with retroperitoneal liposarcoma. The CDR3 runs from the conserved cysteine through the conserved F or W. The order of the fields is clone size, V gene, CDR3 protein. Size values are once, few and many counts, or a class for expanded clones, and some rows have none.

abundance: few
v_gene: TRBV7-2
CDR3aa: CASSSVRELFF

abundance: NA
v_gene: TRBV6-1
CDR3aa: CASSDPYSAYNEQFF

abundance: many
v_gene: TRBV11-2
CDR3aa: CASSRQAGAKNIQYF

abundance: medium-sized
v_gene: TRBV6-1
CDR3aa: CASSSVTSGHNEQFF

abundance: NA
v_gene: TRBV7-4
CDR3aa: CASSSQGGPQPQHF

abundance: few
v_gene: TRBV11-3
CDR3aa: CASSPGTGLSPDTQYF

abundance: medium-sized
v_gene: TRBV12-3/TRBV12-4
CDR3aa: CASSLGLAGGRDTQYF

abundance: few
v_gene: TRBV6-1
CDR3aa: CASSPFLGREGETQYF

abundance: NA
v_gene: TRBV6-6
CDR3aa: CASSYTSRQGSNQPQHF

abundance: NA
v_gene: TRBV10-1
CDR3aa: CASSDFQGDTQYF

abundance: many
v_gene: TRBV6-6
CDR3aa: CASSYSDRGEQYF

abundance: NA
v_gene: TRBV7-3
CDR3aa: CASSLTGTSHEQFF

abundance: few
v_gene: TRBV7-2
CDR3aa: CASSLASSSSYNEQYF

abundance: medium-sized
v_gene: TRBV7-9
CDR3aa: CASSQWEGRGTQFF

abundance: few
v_gene: TRBV27
CDR3aa: CASSLAWGNYGYTF

abundance: medium-sized
v_gene: TRBV7-7
CDR3aa: CASSLDASGRANEQYF

abundance: NA
v_gene: TRBV6-1
CDR3aa: CASRLAGGLTDTQYF

abundance: many
v_gene: TRBV7-9
CDR3aa: CASSFPGYSTYEQFF

abundance: medium-sized
v_gene: TRBV6-1
CDR3aa: CASSYPGPPQETQYF

abundance: once
v_gene: TRBV6-2/TRBV6-3
CDR3aa: CASNPSVRPTGYTF

abundance: many
v_gene: TRBV6-1
CDR3aa: CASSDGLGFGQAFF

abundance: NA
v_gene: TRBV7-6
CDR3aa: CASSFGQGQETQYF

abundance: NA
v_gene: TRBV6-1
CDR3aa: CASSDLADSEFF

abundance: many
v_gene: TRBV28
CDR3aa: CASSLADRGHETQYF

abundance: many
v_gene: TRBV12-3/TRBV12-4
CDR3aa: CASSLSQGARDEQFF

abundance: medium-sized
v_gene: TRBV7-2
CDR3aa: CASSLGIYEQFF

abundance: many
v_gene: TRBV7-9
CDR3aa: CASSGVSLREKLFF

abundance: NA
v_gene: TRBV6-9
CDR3aa: CASSYYQGAATNEKLFF

abundance: once
v_gene: TRBV12-3/TRBV12-4
CDR3aa: CASSLAGGWETQYF

abundance: medium-sized
v_gene: TRBV11-3
CDR3aa: CASSLGNGFQYF

abundance: once
v_gene: TRBV6-6
CDR3aa: CASSGTAGTNEQYF